These 31 T cell receptor beta chains came from one sample sequenced in a study of cytomegalovirus exposure and HLA in healthy donors. This PCR relied on a set of 60 Vbeta primers and 13 Jbeta primers. Data came from immunoSEQ multiplex PCR; TCRdb stores just in-frame clones and leaves some out. The sample comprises 150,000 or so clones, around 78% of which are singletons, and 1% rests with the top ten. The sequenced material came from PBMCs. Every receptor here comes from a woman between 40 and 55 years old in good health and CMV-seronegative.

This clone was seen a few times. This chain uses TRBV6-6 with TRBJ2-1, with D possibly TRBD2 on 6 matching bases. From germline, CDR1 is MNHNY and CDR2 SVGAGI (reference sequence). This CDR3 has 14 residues. V dropped 2 bases and J dropped 10 bases, with 15 bases sitting between them. The CDR3 is CASSYVRTKHEQFF. The DNA for the CDR3 is TGTGCCAGCAGTTACGTTCGGACTAAGCACGAGCAGTTCTTC.

The rearrangement links TRBV5-1 to TRBJ2-5; 11 bases agree with TRBD2. The CDR3 is 17 residues long. Germline V gene lookup returns CDR1 SGHRS and CDR2 YFSETQ. J gave up 6 bases and V 0 bases, and 10 bases lay outside the gene matches. The CDR3 DNA follows: TGCGCCAGCAGCTTGGCTTCTAGCGGGAGGAGTTGGAAGACCCAGTACTTC. Translation gives CASSLASSGRSWKTQYF.

This chain connects TRBV5-1 to TRBJ2-7, with TRBD1 identical over 8 bases. The germline CDR1 and CDR2 sequences are SGHRS and YFSETQ. This CDR3 has 15 residues. The J segment lost 4 bases and the V segment lost 4 bases, leaving 10 bases of the junction unmatched. The CDR3 DNA reads TGCGCCAGCAGCACCGCCGGGACAGGAATATACGAGCAGTACTTC. Amino acid sequence: CASSTAGTGIYEQYF.

Details on this clone: This same CDR3 is encoded by further DNA sequences in the sample. The chain couples TRBV30 to TRBJ2-7; D perhaps matches TRBD2 (6 bases). Trimming cost V 0 bases and J 4 bases, with 7 bases left between them. The CDR3 is made up of 12 amino acids. Germline lookup yields CDR1 GTSNPN and CDR2 SVGIG (reference sequence). The CDR3 region is CAWSVSGYEQYF. For the CDR3, the DNA is TGTGCCTGGAGTGTTAGCGGATACGAGCAGTACTTC.

The gene calls are TRBV5-1 and TRBJ2-3; 12 nucleotides line up with TRBD2. CDR3 length equals 17 residues. CDR1 and CDR2 (germline): SGHRS, YFSETQ. V lost 4 bases, J lost 1 base, and 7 bases stayed unmatched. CDR3 residues: CASSQWTSGMRTDTQYF. The CDR3 nucleotides read TGCGCCAGCAGCCAATGGACTAGCGGGATGCGCACAGATACGCAGTATTTT.

V and J are TRBV7-9 and TRBJ2-2, with 13 nucleotides matching TRBD2. Looked up from germline, CDR1 is SEHNR and CDR2 is FQNEAQ (reference sequence). The CDR3 runs to 18 residues. V lost 3 bases to trimming and J lost 6 bases; unmatched junction nucleotides: 10. The DNA for the CDR3 is TGTGCCAGCAGCTTCCTCGGGACTAGCGGGATCGGATCCGGGGAGCTGTTTTTT. Its protein product is CASSFLGTSGIGSGELFF.

The chain links TRBV6-1 to TRBJ2-5; 7 bases line up with TRBD2. The V segment lost 8 bases and the J segment 2 bases; nucleotides outside the gene matches: 2. Germline V gene data show CDR1 as MNHNS and CDR2 as SASEGT. This CDR3 has 12 amino acids. CDR3 amino acids: CASRTRQETQYF. The CDR3 DNA reads as TGTGCCAGCCGGACTAGGCAAGAGACCCAGTACTTC.

The chain combines TRBV6-1 with TRBJ2-3, with 7 bases fitting TRBD2. The CDR3 is made up of 16 amino acids. The ends lost 3 bases at V and 0 bases at J; junction bases unmatched: 6. Germline values: CDR1 MNHNS, CDR2 SASEGT. CDR3 loop: CASSEFGGVSTDTQYF. The CDR3 region has the DNA TGTGCCAGCAGTGAGTTTGGGGGGGTGAGCACAGATACGCAGTATTTT.

This chain uses TRBV29-1 with TRBJ2-3; D may be TRBD2 (6 bases). Trimming took off 4 bases at V and 4 bases at J, with 21 bases between the two ends. This CDR3 contains 16 residues. The germline CDR1 and CDR2 sequences are SQVTM and ANQGSEA. The CDR3 here is CSVGGASGPTPDTQYF. DNA for the CDR3: TGCAGCGTTGGGGGTGCGAGCGGGCCTACCCCAGATACGCAGTATTTT.

The genes are TRBV7-9 and TRBJ2-7, with D possibly matching TRBD2 (6 bases). Germline CDR1 is SEHNR and CDR2 is FQNEAQ (reference sequence). The CDR3 spans 14 residues. The V end lost 5 bases, the J end lost 3 bases, and 14 bases lay between the germline ends. The CDR3 DNA sequence: TGTGCCAGCAGCGCAGGGACTGGGAGCTACGAGCAGTACTTC. This encodes CASSAGTGSYEQYF.

The chain uses TRBV5-4 and TRBJ2-7, with 8 bases matching TRBD2. Trimming cost V 0 bases and J 2 bases; bases outside gene matches: 13. CDR1 and CDR2 (germline): SGHNT, YYREEE (reference sequence). The CDR3 is made up of 18 amino acids. The CDR3 DNA reads as TGTGCCAGCAGCTTGGAGTTCCCGAGCGGGAGCATTGCCTACGAGCAGTACTTC. Its translation is CASSLEFPSGSIAYEQYF.

V is TRBV28 and J is TRBJ1-1; TRBD1 is a possible D gene (6 bases). The CDR3 extends over 17 amino acids. From germline, CDR1 is MDHEN and CDR2 SYDVKM. Trimming stripped 3 bases from V and 0 bases from J, with 17 bases between. The CDR3 sequence is CASSFLLQGSMNTEAFF. The CDR3 DNA is TGTGCCAGCAGTTTCCTTCTACAGGGCTCAATGAACACTGAAGCTTTCTTT.

The V and J genes are TRBV9 and TRBJ2-2, with D possibly TRBD1 on 5 matching bases. Per germline, CDR1 SGDLS and CDR2 YYNGEE. The CDR3 totals 15 residues. The V end was cut by 2 bases, the J end by 4 bases, with 12 bases between. CDR3 DNA: TGTGCCAGCAGCGTGGACACCCCTCTCACCGGGGAGCTGTTTTTT. Protein product: CASSVDTPLTGELFF.

Here the CDR3 reads CASSYDPGGEQYF. Written as DNA, the CDR3 is TGTGCCAGCAGTTACGACCCGGGGGGCGAGCAGTACTTC. V gene TRBV6-5 combines with J gene TRBJ2-7, with TRBD2 matching 7 bases. In germline, CDR1 is MNHEY, CDR2 SVGAGI. The CDR3 is made up of 13 amino acids. The J segment lost 6 bases and the V segment lost 2 bases, leaving 4 bases of the junction unmatched.

The V call is TRBV6-1, the J call TRBJ1-4; D is undetermined. This CDR3 has 12 amino acids. V was shortened by 1 base and J by 12 bases, with 9 bases between the two germline ends. Germline assignment: CDR1 MNHNS and CDR2 SASEGT. The CDR3 nucleotides are TGTGCCAGCAGTGAAGTTCGGGTACAACTGTTTTTT. Its translation: CASSEVRVQLFF.

The V gene is TRBV7-3, the J gene TRBJ2-7, with TRBD2 as a possible D gene (6 bases). The CDR3 spans 14 residues. The germline V gene encodes CDR1 SGHTA and CDR2 FQGTGA. V was shortened by 6 bases and J by 2 bases, with 14 bases between the two germline ends. DNA for the CDR3: TGTGCCAGCAGTTTTGACGGGAGTACCTACGAGCAGTACTTC. Translation gives CASSFDGSTYEQYF. Variable domain in full (rest from reference TRBV7-3 and TRBJ2-7): GAGVSQTPSNKVTEKGKYVELRCDPISGHTALYWYRQSLGQGPEFLIYFQGTGAADDSGLPNDRFFAVRPEGSVSTLKIQRTERGDSAVYLCASSFDGSTYEQYFGPGTRLTVT.

The chain is built from TRBV28 and TRBJ1-5, with a tentative D call TRBD1 (5 bases). Looked up from germline, CDR1 is MDHEN and CDR2 is SYDVKM. There are 17 residues in the CDR3. Trimming stripped 5 bases from V and 2 bases from J, with 19 bases between. The CDR3 region has the DNA TGTGCCAGCAGTCCTTACTGGGGCGGGATCGGCAATCAGCCCCAGCATTTT. Its protein product is CASSPYWGGIGNQPQHF.

The chain is built from TRBV5-1 and TRBJ1-1; TRBD1 matches 11 bases. Per the germline V gene, CDR1 is SGHRS and CDR2 is YFSETQ. The CDR3 sequence is 15 residues long. Unmatched junction bases numbered 3, after V lost 4 bases and J lost 1 base. The CDR3 DNA reads TGCGCCAGCAGCCCGGGGACAGGGGGGAACACTGAAGCTTTCTTT. It yields the protein CASSPGTGGNTEAFF.

The gene calls are TRBV5-1 and TRBJ2-5, with D maybe TRBD1 (6 bases). V lost 3 bases to trimming and J lost 2 bases, with 11 bases between them. Germline V gene sequence: CDR1 SGHRS, CDR2 YFSETQ. The CDR3 length is 14 residues. The CDR3 DNA reads as TGCGCCAGCAGCTCGACGGACAGTCAAGAGACCCAGTACTTC. It codes for CASSSTDSQETQYF.

V is TRBV30 and J is TRBJ2-1, with TRBD2 identical over 7 bases. The CDR3 has 14 residues. V gave up 1 base and J gave up 10 bases; unmatched junction bases: 10. Per the germline V gene, CDR1 is GTSNPN and CDR2 is SVGIG (reference sequence). The CDR3 nucleotides are TGTGCCTGGAGTGGGGAGGGCCTCCCCCGGGAGCAGTTCTTC. It translates to CAWSGEGLPREQFF. Combining the CDR3 with reference TRBV30 and TRBJ2-1 gives the whole variable domain SQTIHQWPATLVQPVGSPLSLECTVEGTSNPNLYWYRQAAGRGLQLLFYSVGIGQISSEVPQNLSASRPQDRQFILSSKKLLLSDSGFYLCAWSGEGLPREQFFGPGTRLTVL.

This rearrangement joins TRBV6-5 to TRBJ1-1, with 8 bases aligning to TRBD1. V shed 4 bases, J shed 6 bases, and the junction held 4 bases outside the gene matches. The CDR3 loop spans 13 amino acids. Germline V gives CDR1 MNHEY, CDR2 SVGAGI. CDR3 bases: TGTGCCAGCAGTTTAGGACAGGGCGCTGAAGCTTTCTTT. Translated: CASSLGQGAEAFF.

There are a few counts of this clone. This chain's CDR3 is CASSRRAGANTEAFF. CDR3 nucleotide sequence: TGTGCCAGCAGCCGGCGGGCAGGGGCCAACACTGAAGCTTTCTTT. The chain recombines TRBV7-3 with TRBJ1-1; weak D call: TRBD1 (6 bases). The length of the CDR3 is 15 residues. V was shortened by 5 bases and J by 2 bases, with 15 bases between the two germline ends. The germline CDR1 and CDR2 sequences are SGHTA and FQGTGA. The full variable domain, in which reference TRBV7-3 and TRBJ1-1 provide the parts outside the CDR3, is GAGVSQTPSNKVTEKGKYVELRCDPISGHTALYWYRQSLGQGPEFLIYFQGTGAADDSGLPNDRFFAVRPEGSVSTLKIQRTERGDSAVYLCASSRRAGANTEAFFGQGTRLTVV.

The chain uses TRBV19 and TRBJ2-3, with D maybe TRBD2 (5 bases). This CDR3 is 15 amino acids long. Germline CDR1 is LNHDA and CDR2 is SQIVND (reference sequence). V dropped 6 bases and J dropped 2 bases, with 15 bases sitting between them. The CDR3 is CASRETPRDTDTQYF. As DNA, the CDR3 is TGTGCCAGTAGAGAAACTCCTCGGGACACAGATACGCAGTATTTT.

The CDR3 here is CASMSRQGFRDGYTF. The DNA for the CDR3 is TGTGCCAGCATGTCAAGACAGGGCTTTCGGGATGGCTACACCTTC. The chain is built from TRBV27 and TRBJ1-2; TRBD1 matches at 7 bases. V was pared by 7 bases and J by 6 bases, with 14 bases of the junction left unmatched. In germline, CDR1 is MNHEY, CDR2 SMNVEV (reference sequence). This CDR3 has 15 amino acids.

V and J are TRBV27 and TRBJ2-1, with 7 bases identical to TRBD2. The CDR3 spans 15 residues. The germline gives CDR1 MNHEY, CDR2 SMNVEV (reference sequence). The J segment lost 4 bases and the V segment lost 3 bases, leaving 6 bases of the junction unmatched. This CDR3 reads CASSFGGTRYNEQFF. The CDR3 DNA follows: TGTGCCAGCAGTTTCGGGGGGACGCGATACAATGAGCAGTTCTTC.

CDR3 DNA sequence: TGTGCCAGCAGCCGACAGGGGGATCAGCCCCAGCATTTT. This encodes CASSRQGDQPQHF. V gene TRBV7-6 combines with J gene TRBJ1-5; TRBD1 aligns across 9 bases. Germline trimming cut 5 bases from V and 5 bases from J; bases unmatched to any gene: 1. This CDR3 region has 13 residues. The germline V gene encodes CDR1 SGHVS and CDR2 FNYEAQ.

To note about this clone: A read error may account for a junction end that differs from germline. J is TRBJ1-1 and V is TRBV29-1; TRBD1 might be the D (6 bases). Germline V gene sequence: CDR1 SQVTM, CDR2 ANQGSEA. This CDR3 is built from 13 residues. CDR3 nucleotide sequence: TGCAGCGCAGCAGGGGATTTGAACACTGAAGATTTCTTT. Amino acids: CSAAGDLNTEDFF.

V and J are TRBV10-3 and TRBJ2-5; TRBD2 agrees at 7 bases. Trimming removed 10 bases from V and 5 bases from J; junction bases left unmatched: 10. Germline V gene data show CDR1 as ENHRY and CDR2 as SYGVKD. This CDR3 is built from 13 residues. The CDR3 nucleotides read TGTGCCACCCTCGGGAGCGGGAAGGAGACCCAGTACTTC. The encoded protein is CATLGSGKETQYF.

The chain employs TRBV7-9 and TRBJ1-2; 9 positions agree with TRBD1. Trimming removed 1 base from V and 4 bases from J; junction bases left unmatched: 7. The CDR3 length is 16 residues. Germline V gene data show CDR1 as SEHNR and CDR2 as FQNEAQ (reference sequence). CDR3 sequence (DNA): TGTGCCAGCAGCTTAGGCGCTGGGACAGGGACCTATGGCTACACCTTC. It yields the protein CASSLGAGTGTYGYTF.

This clone has only a few counts. The chain combines TRBV19 with TRBJ1-1; unclear D gene. Germline-derived CDR1 and CDR2 are LNHDA and SQIVND (reference sequence). Trimming removed 7 bases from V and 0 bases from J, with 12 bases in between. The CDR3 runs to 14 residues. The CDR3 bases are TGTGCCAGTACCAACCGGGTCTTGAACACTGAAGCTTTCTTT. Its translation is CASTNRVLNTEAFF.

This chain links TRBV5-6 with TRBJ2-5; the match to TRBD2 covers 11 bases. The germline V gene has CDR1 SGHDT and CDR2 YYEEEE. The CDR3 sequence is 15 residues long. After removal of 7 bases from V and 5 bases from J, the junction contained 10 bases not matched to a gene. CDR3 in DNA: TGTGCCAGCGGGGGACTAGCGGAGAAAAGGGAGACCCAGTACTTC. It codes for CASGGLAEKRETQYF.